Sequencing of this TCR beta chain was carried out in a study of T cell repertoires in cytomegalovirus infection. On the study more broadly: CMV infection together with matching HLA type was indicated by public TCR beta signatures.

The germline CDR1 and CDR2 sequences are MNHNS and SASEGT. With V trimmed by 6 bases and J by 8 bases, 25 bases remained unmatched. The CDR3 has 20 amino acids. TCRdb ran MiXCR on the reads and lists one entry per CDR3 protein. The sample holds 170,000 or so distinct CDR3 sequences, about 17% seen once. Study-wide points: The response measured ex vivo was dominated by TCR beta clonotypes (HLA-C-restricted and CMV-specific). Cumulative frequency of public TCR beta families picked out carriers of CMV plus the relevant HLA.

This clonotype showed up just a few times. Its antigen is unidentified. This receptor was identified in a human donor in good health (CMV status not recorded). Some clones in this sample may be carry-over from other donors' samples. The chain is built from TRBV6-1 and TRBJ1-2; TRBD1 matches at 12 bases. Source material: CD8+ T cells from PBMCs. The CDR3 DNA is TGTGCCAGCAGACCCCGTTCCGGGACAGGGGGCCTCCAGATAATCGAGGGCTACACCTTC. The encoded protein is CASRPRSGTGGLQIIEGYTF.